This T cell receptor (beta chain) was identified during a study of T cell changes during pregnancy in multiple sclerosis. CDR3 length: 17 residues. CDR1 is MNHEY, CDR2 SMNVEV, per germline (reference sequence). The V segment lost 0 bases and the J segment 0 bases; nucleotides outside the gene matches: 5. Libraries were prepared by immunoSEQ multiplex PCR; TCRdb keeps only in-frame clonotypes and omits some of them. The table lists roughly 51,000 clones, under 95% of them singletons. The TCR originated in a female donor with multiple sclerosis, enrolled in a pregnancy study. This sequence joins TRBV27 and TRBJ2-1; TRBD1 matches at 7 bases. The sequencing used CD8+ T cells from peripheral blood mononuclear cells, collected before pregnancy. DNA of the CDR3: TGTGCCAGCAGTTTATCGCTGGGACAGAGCTCCTACAATGAGCAGTTCTTC. Residues: CASSLSLGQSSYNEQFF.